This T cell receptor (beta chain) was retrieved from a study of blood T cell repertoires in COVID-19. Across the whole study: The United States, Italy and Spain were the sources of the acute and convalescent COVID-19 samples. Nucleic acid was either cDNA or gDNA, and it came from T cells, B-cell-depleted T cells, or PBMCs.

This clone appeared a single time. TCRdb's table, derived via immunoSEQ multiplex PCR, lists solely in-frame clones and lacks some. The sample carries around 100,000 clones, about four fifths recorded once. This CDR3 is 17 amino acids long. The V and J ends lost 2 bases and 5 bases, in that order; junction bases with no gene match: 11. The germline V gene has CDR1 MNHNS and CDR2 SASEGT. Material for sequencing was peripheral blood. This chain uses TRBV6-1 with TRBJ2-3; 9 bases map to TRBD2. The TCR sequence derives from a man aged 55 to 70 with acute or convalescent COVID-19. CDR3 nucleotide sequence: TGTGCCAGCAGTGAACGTATCGGCGGGGGGGCCATAGATACGCAGTATTTT. This gives the protein CASSERIGGGAIDTQYF.